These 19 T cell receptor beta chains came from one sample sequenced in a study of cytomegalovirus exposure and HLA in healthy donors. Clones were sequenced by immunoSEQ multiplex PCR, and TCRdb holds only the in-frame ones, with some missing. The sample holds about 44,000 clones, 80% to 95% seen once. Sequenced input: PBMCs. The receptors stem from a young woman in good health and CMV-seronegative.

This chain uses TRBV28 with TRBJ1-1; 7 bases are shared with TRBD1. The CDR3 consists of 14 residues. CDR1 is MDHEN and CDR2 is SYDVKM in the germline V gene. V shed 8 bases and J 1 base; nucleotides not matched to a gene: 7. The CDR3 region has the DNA TGTGCCAGCGTCTTCAGGGGGGAGAACACTGAAGCTTTCTTT. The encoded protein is CASVFRGENTEAFF.

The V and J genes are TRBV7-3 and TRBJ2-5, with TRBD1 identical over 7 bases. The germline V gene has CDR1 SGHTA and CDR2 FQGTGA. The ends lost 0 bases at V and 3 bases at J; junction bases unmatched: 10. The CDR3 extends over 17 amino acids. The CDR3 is CASSLTRKGGAEETQYF. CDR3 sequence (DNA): TGTGCCAGCAGCTTAACGAGGAAAGGGGGCGCAGAAGAGACCCAGTACTTC.

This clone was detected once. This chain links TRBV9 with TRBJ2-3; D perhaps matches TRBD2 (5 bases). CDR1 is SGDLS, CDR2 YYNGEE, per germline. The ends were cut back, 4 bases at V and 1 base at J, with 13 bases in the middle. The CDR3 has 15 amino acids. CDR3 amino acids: CASSPGGWGTDTQYF. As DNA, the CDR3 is TGTGCCAGCAGCCCAGGAGGATGGGGCACAGATACGCAGTATTTT.

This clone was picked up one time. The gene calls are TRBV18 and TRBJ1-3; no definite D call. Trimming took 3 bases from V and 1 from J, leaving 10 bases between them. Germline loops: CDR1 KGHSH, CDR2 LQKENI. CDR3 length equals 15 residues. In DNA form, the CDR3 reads TGTGCCAGCTCACCGGGAGGAGTTTCTGGAAACACCATATATTTT. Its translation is CASSPGGVSGNTIYF.

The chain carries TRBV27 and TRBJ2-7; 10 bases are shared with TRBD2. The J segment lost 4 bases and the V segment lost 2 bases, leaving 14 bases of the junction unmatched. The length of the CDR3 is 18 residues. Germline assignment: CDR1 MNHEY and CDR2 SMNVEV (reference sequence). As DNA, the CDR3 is TGTGCCAGCAGTTTAGACCGAGCCGCTAGCGGGAGAAATTACGAGCAGTACTTC. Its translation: CASSLDRAASGRNYEQYF.

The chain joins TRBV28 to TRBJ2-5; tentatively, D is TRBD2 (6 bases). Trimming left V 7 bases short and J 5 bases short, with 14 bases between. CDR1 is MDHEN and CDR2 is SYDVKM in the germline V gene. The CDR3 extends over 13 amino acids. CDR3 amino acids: CASTSGRGETQYF. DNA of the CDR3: TGTGCCAGCACCTCCGGGAGAGGGGAGACCCAGTACTTC.

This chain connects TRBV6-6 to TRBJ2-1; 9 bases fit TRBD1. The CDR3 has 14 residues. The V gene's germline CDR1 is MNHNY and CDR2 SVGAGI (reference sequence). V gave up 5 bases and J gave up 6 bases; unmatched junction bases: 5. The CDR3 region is CASSTGTGTNEQFF. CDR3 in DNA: TGTGCCAGCAGTACCGGGACAGGGACCAATGAGCAGTTCTTC.

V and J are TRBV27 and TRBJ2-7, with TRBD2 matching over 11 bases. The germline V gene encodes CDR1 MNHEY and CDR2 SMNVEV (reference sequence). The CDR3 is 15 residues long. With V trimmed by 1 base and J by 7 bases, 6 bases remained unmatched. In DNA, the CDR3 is TGTGCCAGCAGTTTATTCCCTAGCGGGAGGTTAGAGCAGTACTTC. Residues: CASSLFPSGRLEQYF.

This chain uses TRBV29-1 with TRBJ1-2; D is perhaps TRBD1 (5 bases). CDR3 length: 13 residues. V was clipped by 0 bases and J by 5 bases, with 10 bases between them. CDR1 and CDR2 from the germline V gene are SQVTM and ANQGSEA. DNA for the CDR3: TGCAGCGTTGAAGATGGGACTTTGTATGGCTACACCTTC. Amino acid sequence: CSVEDGTLYGYTF.

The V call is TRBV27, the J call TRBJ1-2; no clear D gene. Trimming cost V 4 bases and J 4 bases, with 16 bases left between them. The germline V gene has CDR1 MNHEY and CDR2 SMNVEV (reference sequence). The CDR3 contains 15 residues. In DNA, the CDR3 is TGTGCCAGCAGTTCGCTGAGGTGGTCTAGCTATGGCTACACCTTC. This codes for CASSSLRWSSYGYTF.

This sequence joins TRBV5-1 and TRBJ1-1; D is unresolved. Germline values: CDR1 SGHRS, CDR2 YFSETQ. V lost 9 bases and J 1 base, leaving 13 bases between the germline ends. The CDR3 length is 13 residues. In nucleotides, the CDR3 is TGCGCCACCAAATCCCCGGGGAACACTGAAGCTTTCTTT. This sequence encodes CATKSPGNTEAFF.

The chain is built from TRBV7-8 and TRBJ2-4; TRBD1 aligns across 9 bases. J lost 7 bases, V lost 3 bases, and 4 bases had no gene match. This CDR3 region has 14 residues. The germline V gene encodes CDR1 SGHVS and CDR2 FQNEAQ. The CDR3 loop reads CASSLLQGANIQYF. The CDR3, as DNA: TGTGCCAGCAGCTTGCTACAGGGGGCGAACATTCAGTACTTC.

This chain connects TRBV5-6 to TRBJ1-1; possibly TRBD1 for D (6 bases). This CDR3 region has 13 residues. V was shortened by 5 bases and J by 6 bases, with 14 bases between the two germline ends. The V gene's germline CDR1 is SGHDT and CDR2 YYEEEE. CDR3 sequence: CASRNTGNPEAFF. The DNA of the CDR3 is TGTGCCAGCAGAAATACAGGGAATCCTGAAGCTTTCTTT. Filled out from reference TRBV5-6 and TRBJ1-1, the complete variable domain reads DAGVTQSPTHLIKTRGQQVTLRCSPKSGHDTVSWYQQALGQGPQFIFQYYEEEERQRGNFPDRFSGHQFPNYSSELNVNALLLGDSALYLCASRNTGNPEAFFGQGTRLTVV.

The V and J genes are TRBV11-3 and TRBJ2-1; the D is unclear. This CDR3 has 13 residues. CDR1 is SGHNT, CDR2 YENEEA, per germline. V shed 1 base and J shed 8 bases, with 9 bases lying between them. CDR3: CASSLGPEDEQFF. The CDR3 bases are TGTGCCAGCAGCTTAGGTCCAGAGGATGAGCAGTTCTTC.

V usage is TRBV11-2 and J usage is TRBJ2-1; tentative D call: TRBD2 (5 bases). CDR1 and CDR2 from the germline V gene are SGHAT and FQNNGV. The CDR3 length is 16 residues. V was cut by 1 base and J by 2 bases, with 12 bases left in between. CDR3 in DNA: TGTGCCAGCAGCTTAGGTGCGGGCGGAGCCTACAATGAGCAGTTCTTC. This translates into CASSLGAGGAYNEQFF.

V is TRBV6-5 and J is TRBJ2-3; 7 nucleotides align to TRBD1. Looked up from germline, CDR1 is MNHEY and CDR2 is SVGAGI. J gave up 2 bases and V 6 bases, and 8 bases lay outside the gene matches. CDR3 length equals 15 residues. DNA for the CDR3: TGTGCCAGCAGCAACCAGGGACAGTACACAGATACGCAGTATTTT. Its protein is CASSNQGQYTDTQYF.

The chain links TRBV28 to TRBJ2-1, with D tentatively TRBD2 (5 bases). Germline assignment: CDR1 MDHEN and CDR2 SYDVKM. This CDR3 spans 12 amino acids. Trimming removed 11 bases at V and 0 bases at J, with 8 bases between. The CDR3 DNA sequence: TGTGCCTCCCGGGGCTCCTACAATGAGCAGTTCTTC. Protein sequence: CASRGSYNEQFF.

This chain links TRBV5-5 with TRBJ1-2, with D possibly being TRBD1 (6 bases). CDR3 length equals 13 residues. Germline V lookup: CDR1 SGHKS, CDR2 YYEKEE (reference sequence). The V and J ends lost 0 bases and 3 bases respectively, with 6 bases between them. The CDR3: CASSLDRDYGYTF. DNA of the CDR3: TGTGCCAGCAGCTTGGACAGGGACTATGGCTACACCTTC. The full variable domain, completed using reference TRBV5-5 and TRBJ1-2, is DAGVTQSPTHLIKTRGQQVTLRCSPISGHKSVSWYQQVLGQGPQFIFQYYEKEERGRGNFPDRFSARQFPNYSSELNVNALLLGDSALYLCASSLDRDYGYTFGSGTRLTVV.

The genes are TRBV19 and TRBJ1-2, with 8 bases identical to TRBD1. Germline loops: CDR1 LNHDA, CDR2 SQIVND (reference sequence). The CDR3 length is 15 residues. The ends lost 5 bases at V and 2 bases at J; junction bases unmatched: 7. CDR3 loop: CASSPTGEENYGYTF. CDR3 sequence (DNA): TGTGCCAGTAGTCCGACAGGGGAGGAAAACTATGGCTACACCTTC.